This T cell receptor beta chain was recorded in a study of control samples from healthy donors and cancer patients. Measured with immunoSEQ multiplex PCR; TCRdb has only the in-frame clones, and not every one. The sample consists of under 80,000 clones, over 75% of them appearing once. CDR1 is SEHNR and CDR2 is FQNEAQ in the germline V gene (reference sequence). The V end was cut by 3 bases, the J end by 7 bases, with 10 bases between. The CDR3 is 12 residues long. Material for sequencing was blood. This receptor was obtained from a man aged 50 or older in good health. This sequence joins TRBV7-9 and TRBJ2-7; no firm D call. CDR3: CASSFAQDEQYF. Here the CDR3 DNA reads TGTGCCAGCAGCTTTGCCCAGGATGAGCAGTACTTC.